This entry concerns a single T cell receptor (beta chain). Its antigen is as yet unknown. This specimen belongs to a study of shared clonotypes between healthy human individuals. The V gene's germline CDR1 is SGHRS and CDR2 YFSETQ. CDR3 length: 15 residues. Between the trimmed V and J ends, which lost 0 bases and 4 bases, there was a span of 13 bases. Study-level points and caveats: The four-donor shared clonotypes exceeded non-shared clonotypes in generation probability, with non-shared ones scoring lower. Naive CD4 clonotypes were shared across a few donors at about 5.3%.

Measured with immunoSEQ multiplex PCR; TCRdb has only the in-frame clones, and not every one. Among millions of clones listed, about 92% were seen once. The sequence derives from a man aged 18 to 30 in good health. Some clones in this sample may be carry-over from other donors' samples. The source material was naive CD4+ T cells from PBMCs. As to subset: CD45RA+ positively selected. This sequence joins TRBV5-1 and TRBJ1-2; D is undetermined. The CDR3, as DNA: TGCGCCAGCAGCTTGGGGAACCTCCCCCCCTATGGCTACACCTTC. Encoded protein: CASSLGNLPPYGYTF.